These T cell receptor beta chains were read from a single sample in a study of T cell responses to AZD1222 COVID-19 vaccine. Measured with immunoSEQ multiplex PCR; TCRdb has only the in-frame clones, and not every one. Of 100,000 or so clones listed, approximately 90% are singletons. Sequences were derived from peripheral blood, sampled on day 0 of AZD1222 vaccination. The origin of the receptors is an adult in good health. Each CDR3 is given with its conserved first and last residue. D genes are given only for firm matches. Only part of the rows carry a size: once, few, many, or a class if the clone is expanded.

NA	TRBJ1-1	TRBD1	TRBV19	CASSPNPDRTPEAFF	TGTGCCAGTAGTCCCAATCCGGACAGGACCCCTGAAGCTTTCTTT
NA	TRBJ1-4	NA	TRBV19	CASSPLLGGLNEKLFF	TGTGCCAGTAGCCCTTTACTCGGGGGGCTTAATGAAAAACTGTTTTTT
few	TRBJ1-2	NA	TRBV5-5	CASSLFDRIYGYTF	TGTGCCAGCAGCTTGTTCGACAGAATCTATGGCTACACCTTC
NA	TRBJ2-6	NA	TRBV7-2	CASSRNSGANVLTF	TGTGCCAGCAGCCGTAACTCTGGGGCCAACGTCCTGACTTTC
NA	TRBJ1-4	NA	TRBV5-1	CASSSNPGSGIAANEKLFF	TGCGCCAGCAGCTCGAACCCGGGATCAGGGATTGCTGCTAATGAAAAACTGTTTTTT
NA	TRBJ1-5	NA	TRBV5-1	CASSLDGYSNQPQHF	TGCGCCAGCAGCTTGGACGGATATAGCAATCAGCCCCAGCATTTT
NA	TRBJ1-1	NA	TRBV7-9	CASTLTGGFGNTEAFF	TGTGCCAGCACCTTAACCGGGGGGTTCGGGAACACTGAAGCTTTCTTT
NA	TRBJ2-7	TRBD2	TRBV11-2	CATIGGMYSYEQYF	TGTGCCACCATCGGGGGGATGTACTCCTACGAGCAGTACTTC
once	TRBJ2-2	TRBD1	TRBV5-8	CASSLFGQDTGELFF	TGTGCCAGCAGCTTGTTTGGACAGGACACCGGGGAGCTGTTTTTT
few	TRBJ2-7	NA	TRBV5-5	CASSLAGTYEQYF	TGTGCCAGCAGCTTGGCGGGGACCTACGAGCAGTACTTC
NA	TRBJ2-1	NA	TRBV18	CASSHTGRSGDRSYNEQFF	TGTGCCAGCTCACATACTGGGAGGTCGGGAGACAGATCCTACAATGAGCAGTTCTTC
NA	TRBJ2-7	TRBD1	TRBV27	CASSFQGARYEQYF	TGTGCCAGCAGTTTCCAGGGGGCTCGGTACGAGCAGTACTTC
NA	TRBJ2-7	TRBD2	TRBV27	CASSPGTSTSYEQYF	TGTGCCAGCAGTCCCGGGACTAGCACCTCCTACGAGCAGTACTTC
few	TRBJ1-1	NA	TRBV3-1/TRBV3-2	CASSQGGVTEAFF	TGTGCCAGCAGCCAAGGGGGAGTCACTGAAGCTTTCTTT
NA	TRBJ1-5	NA	TRBV7-3	CASSLRGGQPQHF	TGTGCCAGCAGCCTGCGGGGAGGGCAGCCCCAGCATTTT
NA	TRBJ2-7	TRBD1	TRBV5-1	CASSLEGQAYEQYF	TGCGCCAGCAGCTTGGAGGGACAGGCCTACGAGCAGTACTTC
NA	TRBJ1-2	NA	TRBV27	CASSSSITF	TGTGCCAGCAGTTCCAGTATAACCTTC
few	TRBJ1-5	NA	TRBV28	CASRDGNQPQHF	TGTGCCAGCAGAGATGGCAATCAGCCCCAGCATTTT
NA	TRBJ2-1	NA	TRBV11-2	CASSLDRVVQTEQFF	TGTGCCAGCAGCTTAGATCGGGTCGTACAGACTGAGCAGTTCTTC
NA	TRBJ2-1	TRBD2	TRBV7-9	CASSWGLAGYNEQFF	TGTGCCAGCAGCTGGGGACTAGCGGGATACAATGAGCAGTTCTTC
NA	TRBJ2-3	NA	TRBV10-3	CASRVPLGTQYF	TGTGCCAGCCGAGTCCCCCTCGGCACGCAGTATTTT
NA	TRBJ1-1	NA	TRBV19	CASSIQPNTEAFF	TGTGCCAGTAGTATACAGCCGAACACTGAAGCTTTCTTT
once	TRBJ1-2	NA	TRBV12-3/TRBV12-4	CASNLGGNYGYTF	TGTGCCAGCAACCTAGGGGGGAACTATGGCTACACCTTC
NA	TRBJ2-5	TRBD2	TRBV30	CAWSERRGGGETQYF	TGTGCCTGGAGTGAGAGGCGGGGGGGCGGAGAGACCCAGTACTTC
NA	TRBJ1-1	NA	TRBV13	CASSRDMGRTEAFF	TGTGCCAGCAGCCGGGACATGGGCCGGACTGAAGCTTTCTTT
once	TRBJ1-2	NA	TRBV12-3/TRBV12-4	CASRRDGNYGYTF	TGTGCCAGCAGAAGGGACGGTAACTATGGCTACACCTTC
few	TRBJ1-2	NA	TRBV6-1	CASSEVPLGYGYTF	TGTGCCAGCAGTGAAGTTCCGCTCGGCTATGGCTACACCTTC
few	TRBJ2-2	NA	TRBV7-8	CASSPKASELFF	TGTGCCAGCAGCCCAAAGGCTTCTGAGCTGTTTTTT
NA	TRBJ2-2	NA	TRBV7-2	CASSLVRVLRGELFF	TGTGCCAGCAGCTTAGTTCGGGTTTTACGGGGGGAGCTGTTTTTT
NA	TRBJ1-3	NA	TRBV6-1	CASSEVDPGPIYF	TGTGCCAGCAGTGAAGTGGACCCAGGCCCCATATATTTT
once	TRBJ1-4	TRBD1	TRBV20-1	CSASVVWGQGREKLFF	TGCAGTGCTAGTGTCGTATGGGGACAGGGGAGGGAAAAACTGTTTTTT
NA	TRBJ2-5	NA	TRBV20-1	CSEGDAETQYF	TGCAGCGAGGGGGATGCGGAGACCCAGTACTTC
once	TRBJ1-1	TRBD1	TRBV5-4	CASSFPGQANTEAFF	TGTGCCAGCAGCTTCCCGGGACAGGCGAACACTGAAGCTTTCTTT
NA	TRBJ2-3	NA	TRBV5-5	CASSLDGTLTDTQYF	TGTGCCAGCAGCTTGGACGGGACCCTCACAGATACGCAGTATTTT
NA	TRBJ2-2	TRBD1	TRBV9	CASSGDRTWSGELFF	TGTGCCAGCAGTGGGGACAGGACCTGGAGCGGGGAGCTGTTTTTT
NA	TRBJ2-1	TRBD2	TRBV2	CASSESGRTSGYNEQFF	TGTGCCAGCAGTGAAAGTGGTCGGACTAGCGGGTACAATGAGCAGTTCTTC
NA	TRBJ2-2	NA	TRBV6-1	CASSEGGWGELFF	TGTGCCAGCAGTGAAGGGGGTTGGGGGGAGCTGTTTTTT
NA	TRBJ1-1	NA	TRBV19	CASSITRDQAFF	TGTGCCAGTAGTATCACGAGGGACCAAGCTTTCTTT
NA	TRBJ1-6	NA	TRBV5-6	CASSLFRSPLHF	TGTGCCAGCAGCTTGTTTCGTTCACCCCTCCACTTT
NA	TRBJ1-1	TRBD1	TRBV27	CASNRGANTEAFF	TGTGCCAGCAACAGGGGGGCTAACACTGAAGCTTTCTTT
NA	TRBJ2-1	TRBD2	TRBV9	CASSLSSGGTTYNEQFF	TGTGCCAGCAGCCTATCTAGCGGGGGGACCACCTACAATGAGCAGTTCTTC
NA	TRBJ1-1	NA	TRBV12-5	CASAREVGSGQQNTEAFF	TGTGCTAGTGCCCGTGAAGTTGGTTCGGGACAACAGAACACTGAAGCTTTCTTT
NA	TRBJ2-7	NA	TRBV19	CASSIVGTSYEQYF	TGTGCCAGTAGTATAGTCGGGACATCCTACGAGCAGTACTTC
NA	TRBJ2-4	TRBD2	TRBV2	CASSEVLTSGGNIQYF	TGTGCCAGCAGTGAAGTATTGACTAGCGGGGGAAACATTCAGTACTTC
NA	TRBJ1-1	TRBD1	TRBV28	CAAKTGGVMNTEAFF	TGTGCCGCCAAGACAGGGGGTGTTATGAACACTGAAGCTTTCTTT
NA	TRBJ2-3	NA	TRBV19	CASSRADTQYF	TGTGCCAGTAGTAGGGCAGATACGCAGTATTTT
NA	TRBJ1-1	NA	TRBV6-5	CASSYSGIEAFF	TGTGCCAGCAGTTACTCCGGGATTGAAGCTTTCTTT
NA	TRBJ1-4	NA	TRBV5-1	CASSGFGKELFF	TGCGCCAGCAGCGGTTTTGGGAAGGAACTGTTTTTT
NA	TRBJ1-1	NA	TRBV7-2	CASSFFASEAFF	TGTGCCAGCAGCTTCTTCGCTTCTGAAGCTTTCTTT
NA	TRBJ2-2	NA	TRBV15	CATSRDRGNTGELFF	TGTGCCACCAGCAGGGACAGAGGAAACACCGGGGAGCTGTTTTTT
few	TRBJ2-1	NA	TRBV11-1	CASSPYFGEEDEQFF	TGTGCCAGCAGCCCCTACTTTGGGGAGGAGGATGAGCAGTTCTTC